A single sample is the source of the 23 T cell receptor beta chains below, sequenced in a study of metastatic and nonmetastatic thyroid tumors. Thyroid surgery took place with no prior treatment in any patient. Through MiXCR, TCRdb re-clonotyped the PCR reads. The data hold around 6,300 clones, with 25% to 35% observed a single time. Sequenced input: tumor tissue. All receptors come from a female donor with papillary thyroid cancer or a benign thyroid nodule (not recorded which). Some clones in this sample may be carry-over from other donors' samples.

The CDR3 loop is CAWTGEGYGYTF. CDR3 in DNA: TGTGCCTGGACGGGTGAGGGCTATGGCTACACCTTC. This chain connects TRBV30 to TRBJ1-2; no clear D gene. Germline V gives CDR1 GTSNPN, CDR2 SVGIG (reference sequence). The V and J ends lost 4 bases and 4 bases respectively, with 10 bases between them. This CDR3 spans 12 amino acids.

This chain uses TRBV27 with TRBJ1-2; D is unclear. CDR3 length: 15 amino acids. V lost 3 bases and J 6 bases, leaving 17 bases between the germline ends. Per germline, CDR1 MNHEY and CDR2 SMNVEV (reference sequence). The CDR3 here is CASSFRAAARDGYTF. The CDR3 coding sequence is TGTGCCAGCAGTTTTCGGGCGGCGGCGCGAGATGGCTACACCTTC.

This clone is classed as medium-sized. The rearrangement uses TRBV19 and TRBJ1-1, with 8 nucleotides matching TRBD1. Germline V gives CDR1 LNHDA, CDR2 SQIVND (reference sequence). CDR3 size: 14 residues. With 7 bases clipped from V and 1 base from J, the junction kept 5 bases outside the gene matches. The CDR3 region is CASTRDRGNTEAFF. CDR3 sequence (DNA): TGTGCCAGTACCAGAGACAGGGGGAACACTGAAGCTTTCTTT.

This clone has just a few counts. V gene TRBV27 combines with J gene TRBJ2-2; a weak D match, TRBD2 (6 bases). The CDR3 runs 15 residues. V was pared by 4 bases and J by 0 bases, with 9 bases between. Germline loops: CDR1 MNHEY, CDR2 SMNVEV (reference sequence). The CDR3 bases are TGTGCCAGCAGTTGGACTAACGCGAACACCGGGGAGCTGTTTTTT. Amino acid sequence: CASSWTNANTGELFF.

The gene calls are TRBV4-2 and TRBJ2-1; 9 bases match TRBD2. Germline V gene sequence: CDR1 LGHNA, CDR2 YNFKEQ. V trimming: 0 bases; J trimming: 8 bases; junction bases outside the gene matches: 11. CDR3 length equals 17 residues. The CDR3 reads CASSQDRGAGGIYEQFF. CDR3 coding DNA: TGTGCCAGCAGCCAAGATCGAGGAGCGGGGGGAATTTATGAGCAGTTCTTC.

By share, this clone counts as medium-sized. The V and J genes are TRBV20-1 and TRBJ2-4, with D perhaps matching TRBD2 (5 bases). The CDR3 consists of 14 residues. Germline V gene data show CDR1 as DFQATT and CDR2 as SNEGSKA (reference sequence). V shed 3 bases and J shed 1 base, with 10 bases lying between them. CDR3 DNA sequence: TGCAGTGCTAGCCAGCCGGGGGCCAAAAACATTCAGTACTTC. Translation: CSASQPGAKNIQYF.

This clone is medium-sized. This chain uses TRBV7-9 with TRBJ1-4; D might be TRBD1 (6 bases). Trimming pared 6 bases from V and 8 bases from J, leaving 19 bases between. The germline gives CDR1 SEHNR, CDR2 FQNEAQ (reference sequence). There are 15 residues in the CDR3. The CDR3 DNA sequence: TGTGCCAGCAGAGCCAAGATGGGGGCAGGAGAAAAACTGTTTTTT. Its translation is CASRAKMGAGEKLFF.

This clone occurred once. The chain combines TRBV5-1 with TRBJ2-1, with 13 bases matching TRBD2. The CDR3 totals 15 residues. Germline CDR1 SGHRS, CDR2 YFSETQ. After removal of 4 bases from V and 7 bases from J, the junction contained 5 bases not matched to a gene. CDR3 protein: CASSVGTSGANEQFF. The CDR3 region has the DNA TGCGCCAGCAGCGTAGGGACTAGCGGGGCGAATGAGCAGTTCTTC.

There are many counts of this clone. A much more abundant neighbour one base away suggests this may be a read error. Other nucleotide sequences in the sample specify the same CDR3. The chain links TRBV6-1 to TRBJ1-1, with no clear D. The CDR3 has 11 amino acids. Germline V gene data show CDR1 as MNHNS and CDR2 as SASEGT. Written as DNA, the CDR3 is TGCGCCAGCAAGGGTAACACTGAAGCTTTCTTT. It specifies CASKGNTEAFF.

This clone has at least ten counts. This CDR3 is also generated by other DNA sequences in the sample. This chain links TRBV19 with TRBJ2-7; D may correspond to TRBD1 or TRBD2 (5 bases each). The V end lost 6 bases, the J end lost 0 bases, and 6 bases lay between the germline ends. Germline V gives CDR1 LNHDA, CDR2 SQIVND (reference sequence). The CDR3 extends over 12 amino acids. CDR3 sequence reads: CASRGDSYEQYF. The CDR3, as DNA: TGTGCCAGTAGGGGGGACTCCTACGAGCAGTACTTC.

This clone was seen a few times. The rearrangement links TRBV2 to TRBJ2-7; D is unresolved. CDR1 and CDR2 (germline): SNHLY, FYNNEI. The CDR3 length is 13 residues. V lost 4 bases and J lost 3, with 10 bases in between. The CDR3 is CASSARTLYEQYF. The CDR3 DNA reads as TGTGCCAGCAGTGCTCGGACCCTCTACGAGCAGTACTTC.

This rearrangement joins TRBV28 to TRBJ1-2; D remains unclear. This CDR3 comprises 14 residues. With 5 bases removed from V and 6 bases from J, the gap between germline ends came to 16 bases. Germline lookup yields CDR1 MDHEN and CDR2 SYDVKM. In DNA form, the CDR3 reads TGTGCCAGCAGTCGGACCCGGGTCCTTAATGGCTACACCTTC. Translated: CASSRTRVLNGYTF.

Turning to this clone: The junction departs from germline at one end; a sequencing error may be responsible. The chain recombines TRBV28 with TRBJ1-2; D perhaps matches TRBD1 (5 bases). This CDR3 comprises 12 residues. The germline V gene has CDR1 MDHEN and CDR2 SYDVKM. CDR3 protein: CASSLLGLPIAF. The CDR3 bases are TGTGCCAGCAGCCTCCTGGGACTCCCCATCGCCTTC.

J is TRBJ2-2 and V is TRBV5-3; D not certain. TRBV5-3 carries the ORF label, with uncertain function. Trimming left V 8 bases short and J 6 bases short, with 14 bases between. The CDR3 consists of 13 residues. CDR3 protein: CASSPQSAGELFF. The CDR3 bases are TGTGCCAGCAGCCCTCAGTCTGCCGGGGAGCTGTTTTTT.

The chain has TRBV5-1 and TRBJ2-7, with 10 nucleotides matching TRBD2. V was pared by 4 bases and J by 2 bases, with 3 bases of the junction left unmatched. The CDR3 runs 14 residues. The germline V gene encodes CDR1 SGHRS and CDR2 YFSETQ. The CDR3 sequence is CASSLSGGTYEQYF. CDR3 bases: TGCGCCAGCAGCCTTAGCGGGGGGACCTACGAGCAGTACTTC.

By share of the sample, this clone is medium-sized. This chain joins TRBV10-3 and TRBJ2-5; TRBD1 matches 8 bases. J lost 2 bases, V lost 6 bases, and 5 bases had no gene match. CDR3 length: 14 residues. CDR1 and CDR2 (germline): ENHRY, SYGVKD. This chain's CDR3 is CAIRGTGSQETQYF. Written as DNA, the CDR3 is TGTGCCATCAGGGGGACAGGTTCACAAGAGACCCAGTACTTC.

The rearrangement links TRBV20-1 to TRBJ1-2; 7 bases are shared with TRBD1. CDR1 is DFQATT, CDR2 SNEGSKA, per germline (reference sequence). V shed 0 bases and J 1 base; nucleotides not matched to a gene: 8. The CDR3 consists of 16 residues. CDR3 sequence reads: CSARDLTGFYNYGYTF. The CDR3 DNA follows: TGCAGTGCTAGAGATTTGACAGGGTTCTATAACTATGGCTACACCTTC.

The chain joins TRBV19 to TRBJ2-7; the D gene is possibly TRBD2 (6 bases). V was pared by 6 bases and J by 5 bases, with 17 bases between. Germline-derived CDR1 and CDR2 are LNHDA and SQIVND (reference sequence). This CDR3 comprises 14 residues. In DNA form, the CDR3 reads TGTGCCAGTAGCGCCGATACTGCGGGGAACGAGCAGTACTTC. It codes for CASSADTAGNEQYF. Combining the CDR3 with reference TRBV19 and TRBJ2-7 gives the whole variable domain DGGITQSPKYLFRKEGQNVTLSCEQNLNHDAMYWYRQDPGQGLRLIYYSQIVNDFQKGDIAEGYSVSREKKESFPLTVTSAQKNPTAFYLCASSADTAGNEQYFGPGTRLTVT.

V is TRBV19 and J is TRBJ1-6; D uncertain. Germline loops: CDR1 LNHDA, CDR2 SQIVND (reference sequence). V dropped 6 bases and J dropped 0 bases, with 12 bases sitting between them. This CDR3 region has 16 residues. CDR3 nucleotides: TGTGCCAGTAGCGGTGGGCCGAGCTCCTATAATTCACCCCTCCACTTT. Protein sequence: CASSGGPSSYNSPLHF.

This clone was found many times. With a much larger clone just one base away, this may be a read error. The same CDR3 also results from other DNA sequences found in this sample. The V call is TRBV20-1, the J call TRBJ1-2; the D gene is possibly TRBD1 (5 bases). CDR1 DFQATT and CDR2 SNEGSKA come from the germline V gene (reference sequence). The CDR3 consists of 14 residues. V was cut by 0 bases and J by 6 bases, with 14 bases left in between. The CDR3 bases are TGCAGTGCTAGAGATCTCCGGGGGAGGGATGGCTACACCTTC. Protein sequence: CSARDLRGRDGYTF.

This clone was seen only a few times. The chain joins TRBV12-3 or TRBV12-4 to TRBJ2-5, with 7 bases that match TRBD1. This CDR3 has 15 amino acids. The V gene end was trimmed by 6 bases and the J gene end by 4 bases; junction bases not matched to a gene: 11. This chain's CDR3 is CASSPGEGGRETQYF. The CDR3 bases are TGTGCCAGCAGCCCGGGTGAAGGGGGCCGAGAGACCCAGTACTTC.

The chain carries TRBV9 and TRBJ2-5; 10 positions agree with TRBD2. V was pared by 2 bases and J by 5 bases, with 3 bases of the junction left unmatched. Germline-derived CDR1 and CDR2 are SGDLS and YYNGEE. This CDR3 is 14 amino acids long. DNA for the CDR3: TGTGCCAGCAGCGTCGATAGCGGGAGGGAGACCCAGTACTTC. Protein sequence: CASSVDSGRETQYF.

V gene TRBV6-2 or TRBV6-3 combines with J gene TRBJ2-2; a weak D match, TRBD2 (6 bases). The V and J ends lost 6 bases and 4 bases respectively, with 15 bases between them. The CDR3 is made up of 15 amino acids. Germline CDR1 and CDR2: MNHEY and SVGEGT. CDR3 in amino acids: CASRSRARGTGELFF. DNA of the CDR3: TGTGCCAGCAGATCGAGGGCGCGGGGCACCGGGGAGCTGTTTTTT.